The 24 T cell receptor beta chains below come from one sample, sequenced in a study of T cell changes during pregnancy in multiple sclerosis. Sequencing used immunoSEQ multiplex PCR; TCRdb keeps in-frame clones, though not all of them. The repertoire holds some 76,000 clones, with about nine tenths as singletons. This material consisted of CD4+ T cells from peripheral blood mononuclear cells, taken after pregnancy. These receptors all stem from a female donor with multiple sclerosis, enrolled in a pregnancy study.

J is TRBJ2-3 and V is TRBV9; tentatively, D is TRBD1 (5 bases). CDR1 is SGDLS, CDR2 YYNGEE, per germline. The CDR3 loop spans 14 amino acids. The ends were cut back, 2 bases at V and 1 base at J, with 8 bases in the middle. The CDR3 sequence is CASSVIGGTDTQYF. The CDR3 DNA reads TGTGCCAGCAGCGTGATAGGGGGCACAGATACGCAGTATTTT.

The chain employs TRBV11-1 and TRBJ2-1; 10 nucleotides align to TRBD2. J was trimmed by 9 bases and V by 5 bases; bases with no gene match: 13. This CDR3 spans 16 amino acids. Germline values: CDR1 SGHAT, CDR2 FQDESV (reference sequence). Written as DNA, the CDR3 is TGTGCCAGCAGCCCCTGGGGAGCGGGAGGGCCGAGTGAGCAGTTCTTC. Residues: CASSPWGAGGPSEQFF. Drawing the rest from reference TRBV11-1 and TRBJ2-1, the complete variable domain is EAEVAQSPRYKITEKSQAVAFWCDPISGHATLYWYRQILGQGPELLVQFQDESVVDDSQLPKDRFSAERLKGVDSTLKIQPAELGDSAMYLCASSPWGAGGPSEQFFGPGTRLTVL.

This sequence joins TRBV19 and TRBJ1-5; perhaps TRBD1 as D (6 bases). The length of the CDR3 is 16 residues. V was trimmed by 0 bases and J by 4 bases, leaving 13 bases between them. Germline V CDR1 and CDR2: LNHDA, SQIVND (reference sequence). CDR3 amino acids: CASSIDPGQGNQPQHF. The DNA for the CDR3 is TGTGCCAGTAGTATAGATCCGGGGCAGGGGAATCAGCCCCAGCATTTT.

The chain carries TRBV30 and TRBJ1-5, with D uncertain. CDR1 and CDR2 (germline): GTSNPN, SVGIG (reference sequence). CDR3 length equals 12 residues. V lost 0 bases, J lost 6 bases, and 6 bases lay in between. CDR3 DNA sequence: TGTGCCTGGAGTGTTGGAGGTCAGCCCCAGCATTTT. Translated: CAWSVGGQPQHF.

This chain uses TRBV18 with TRBJ1-1; TRBD1 matches 7 bases. The CDR3 loop spans 15 amino acids. Germline trimming cut 5 bases from V and 3 bases from J; bases unmatched to any gene: 9. The germline gives CDR1 KGHSH, CDR2 LQKENI. CDR3 nucleotide sequence: TGTGCCAGCTCAAGAACGGGTCAGGGGGACACTGAAGCTTTCTTT. It encodes CASSRTGQGDTEAFF.

V and J are TRBV27 and TRBJ2-7, with D maybe TRBD1 (6 bases). Germline V lookup: CDR1 MNHEY, CDR2 SMNVEV (reference sequence). The CDR3 sequence is 14 residues long. Trimming pared 2 bases from V and 6 bases from J, leaving 14 bases between. CDR3 sequence: CASSLGGGVGEQYF. The DNA for the CDR3 is TGTGCCAGCAGTTTAGGGGGCGGTGTGGGCGAGCAGTACTTC.

DNA for the CDR3: TGTGCCAGCAGGTCTAGCGGGAGGCCCCCACAGTATTTT. Its translation is CASRSSGRPPQYF. The V call is TRBV28, the J call TRBJ2-3; TRBD2 agrees at 11 bases. Trimming took 6 bases from V and 12 from J; bases not matched to a gene: 8. CDR1 and CDR2 from the germline V gene are MDHEN and SYDVKM. The length of the CDR3 is 13 residues.

The chain is built from TRBV10-3 and TRBJ2-2; TRBD1 might be the D (6 bases). From germline, CDR1 is ENHRY and CDR2 SYGVKD. This CDR3 region has 13 residues. The V end lost 7 bases, the J end lost 4 bases, and 10 bases lay between the germline ends. For the CDR3, the DNA is TGTGCCATCACCGAACAGGGCACCGGGGAGCTGTTTTTT. Translated, it gives CAITEQGTGELFF.

This clone appeared a few times. The CDR3 loop is CASSSFRGARNEQFF. The CDR3 DNA reads TGTGCCAGTAGTAGTTTTCGGGGGGCCCGAAATGAGCAGTTCTTC. The genes are TRBV19 and TRBJ2-1; tentative D call: TRBD2 (7 bases). Germline assignment: CDR1 LNHDA and CDR2 SQIVND (reference sequence). This CDR3 region has 15 residues. Trimming cost V 4 bases and J 7 bases, with 17 bases left between them. Supplemented by reference TRBV19 and TRBJ2-1, the full variable domain reads DGGITQSPKYLFRKEGQNVTLSCEQNLNHDAMYWYRQDPGQGLRLIYYSQIVNDFQKGDIAEGYSVSREKKESFPLTVTSAQKNPTAFYLCASSSFRGARNEQFFGPGTRLTVL.

The chain couples TRBV2 to TRBJ2-1, with D possibly being TRBD2 (5 bases). Germline CDR1 reads SNHLY; CDR2 reads FYNNEI. Deletions cut 4 bases from V and 8 bases from J, with 9 bases between. The CDR3 consists of 12 residues. The CDR3 is CASSGGIDEQFF. DNA of the CDR3: TGTGCCAGCAGTGGAGGGATCGATGAGCAGTTCTTC.

This chain links TRBV19 with TRBJ2-1; unclear D gene. CDR3 length: 15 residues. Per the germline V gene, CDR1 is LNHDA and CDR2 is SQIVND (reference sequence). Trimming took off 4 bases at V and 2 bases at J, with 12 bases between the two ends. This chain's CDR3 is CASSTREPPYNEQFF. The DNA for the CDR3 is TGTGCCAGTAGTACACGTGAGCCCCCCTACAATGAGCAGTTCTTC.

The rearrangement joins TRBV5-1 to TRBJ1-2; D might be TRBD1 (6 bases). The germline V and J ends were trimmed by 0 bases and 3 bases, with 12 bases remaining between them. Per germline, CDR1 SGHRS and CDR2 YFSETQ. The CDR3 length is 15 residues. The CDR3 DNA sequence: TGCGCCAGCAGCTTGGGGATCAGGGGAGACTATGGCTACACCTTC. Its translation: CASSLGIRGDYGYTF.

This sequence joins TRBV28 and TRBJ2-1, with 12 nucleotides matching TRBD2. The trim removed 4 bases at V and 4 bases at J, leaving 8 bases unmatched. Germline values: CDR1 MDHEN, CDR2 SYDVKM. The CDR3 is made up of 17 amino acids. This CDR3 reads CASSSLAGGPLYNEQFF. CDR3 nucleotide sequence: TGTGCCAGCAGTTCCCTAGCGGGAGGGCCCTTATACAATGAGCAGTTCTTC.

A single count supports this clone. The rearrangement links TRBV20-1 to TRBJ2-7; D is possibly TRBD1 (6 bases). Trimming pared 5 bases from V and 4 bases from J, leaving 9 bases between. The CDR3 consists of 11 residues. The germline gives CDR1 DFQATT, CDR2 SNEGSKA (reference sequence). Written as DNA, the CDR3 is TGCAGTGCTTCGGACAGATACGAGCAGTACTTC. Amino acid sequence: CSASDRYEQYF.

In its sample, this clone was seen once. The chain couples TRBV9 to TRBJ2-5; TRBD1 agrees at 11 bases. V gave up 4 bases and J gave up 4 bases; unmatched junction bases: 6. The CDR3 runs 15 residues. Germline V gene sequence: CDR1 SGDLS, CDR2 YYNGEE. In nucleotides, the CDR3 is TGTGCCAGCAGCCCCGCCGGGACAGGGGGAGAGACCCAGTACTTC. Protein sequence: CASSPAGTGGETQYF.

The chain uses TRBV21-1 and TRBJ2-7; the table names TRBD2, a call not compared with the DNA. TRBV21-1 is listed as a pseudogene. The CDR3 has 16 amino acids. The CDR3 loop reads CASSKAKSDDCYEQYF. The CDR3 DNA sequence: TGTGCCAGCAGCAAAGCCAAGTCCGATGACTGCTACGAGCAGTACTTC.

The chain employs TRBV2 and TRBJ2-3; the D is unclear. V was pared by 5 bases and J by 2 bases, with 5 bases between. The germline gives CDR1 SNHLY, CDR2 FYNNEI. CDR3 size: 12 residues. The CDR3 reads CASSQLTDTQYF. CDR3 nucleotides: TGTGCCAGCAGTCAACTCACAGATACGCAGTATTTT. The full variable domain, rest sourced from reference TRBV2 and TRBJ2-3, is EPEVTQTPSHQVTQMGQEVILRCVPISNHLYFYWYRQILGQKVEFLVSFYNNEISEKSEIFDDQFSVERPDGSNFTLKIRSTKLEDSAMYFCASSQLTDTQYFGPGTRLTVL.

The chain joins TRBV25-1 to TRBJ2-1; 13 bases fit TRBD2. V trimming: 11 bases; J trimming: 6 bases; junction bases outside the gene matches: 4. In germline, CDR1 is MGHDK, CDR2 SYGVNS. This CDR3 contains 13 residues. CDR3: CAGRTSGSNEQFF. The CDR3 coding sequence is TGTGCCGGAAGGACTAGCGGGAGCAATGAGCAGTTCTTC.

V usage is TRBV2 and J usage is TRBJ2-2; 13 bases line up with TRBD2. CDR1 and CDR2 from the germline V gene are SNHLY and FYNNEI. The V and J ends lost 8 bases and 5 bases, in that order; junction bases with no gene match: 14. The CDR3 sequence is 18 residues long. The CDR3 DNA reads TGTGCCAGCGGGGGGACTAGCGGGACGAGAGGTCGGACCGGGGAGCTGTTTTTT. Translating it yields CASGGTSGTRGRTGELFF.

The chain couples TRBV6-1 to TRBJ1-5; perhaps TRBD1 as D (6 bases). V was trimmed by 5 bases and J by 2 bases, leaving 10 bases between them. In germline, CDR1 is MNHNS, CDR2 SASEGT. This CDR3 contains 14 residues. The CDR3 nucleotides read TGTGCCAGCAGTCCCTGGACAGGCAATCAGCCCCAGCATTTT. Translation: CASSPWTGNQPQHF.

The chain employs TRBV19 and TRBJ1-3; no firm D call. This CDR3 contains 16 residues. Per germline, CDR1 LNHDA and CDR2 SQIVND (reference sequence). Deletions cut 6 bases from V and 0 bases from J, with 15 bases between. CDR3 bases: TGTGCCAGTAGCCCCCTACAGAGCCGCTCTGGAAACACCATATATTTT. Translating gives CASSPLQSRSGNTIYF.

The rearrangement links TRBV28 to TRBJ2-1; possibly TRBD1 for D (6 bases). Trimming pared 5 bases from V and 8 bases from J, leaving 22 bases between. The length of the CDR3 is 16 residues. CDR1 and CDR2 (germline): MDHEN, SYDVKM. CDR3 amino acids: CASSTLGTNTRYEQFF. Written as DNA, the CDR3 is TGTGCCAGCAGTACCCTCGGGACAAATACTAGGTATGAGCAGTTCTTC.

Concerning this clone: Compared with germline, one end of the junction differs, possibly owing to a read error. This chain links TRBV6-1 with TRBJ1-5, with 8 bases aligning to TRBD1. Germline V gene data show CDR1 as MNHNS and CDR2 as SASEGT. The CDR3 is 16 residues long. The DNA for the CDR3 is TGTGCCAGCAGTCAAGCCGGGGACAGGCGGAATCAGCCCCAGCATTTT. Translation gives CASSQAGDRRNQPQHF.

The chain links TRBV5-6 to TRBJ2-5; D may be TRBD2 (5 bases). The CDR3 has 17 amino acids. V was pared by 5 bases and J by 0 bases, with 20 bases between. The V gene's germline CDR1 is SGHDT and CDR2 YYEEEE. CDR3 sequence reads: CASSEFSAWEYQETQYF. The CDR3 nucleotides are TGTGCCAGCAGTGAATTTTCGGCATGGGAGTACCAAGAGACCCAGTACTTC.